This passage covers 28 T cell receptor beta chains from one sample sequenced in a study of PD-1 blockade in mismatch repair-deficient tumors. Sequenced by immunoSEQ multiplex PCR; TCRdb stores in-frame clones only, minus some. The sample lists tens of thousands of clones, roughly 80% seen once, with roughly 6% in the top ten. Sample: peripheral blood, taken 44 weeks after starting pembrolizumab. These receptors all come from an adult with mismatch repair-deficient cancer.

The gene calls are TRBV7-3 and TRBJ1-2; TRBD1 might be the D (5 bases). This CDR3 has 14 residues. Trimming removed 4 bases from V and 6 bases from J, with 15 bases in between. Germline CDR1 and CDR2: SGHTA and FQGTGA. The CDR3, as DNA: TGTGCCAGCAGCTCGCCGACAGAGAGAGATGGCTACACCTTC. It is translated as CASSSPTERDGYTF.

The chain uses TRBV28 and TRBJ1-5; D gene ambiguous. Germline CDR1 reads MDHEN; CDR2 reads SYDVKM. Trimming took off 8 bases at V and 5 bases at J, with 10 bases between the two ends. CDR3 length: 12 residues. CDR3 in amino acids: CASGSGDQPQHF. The CDR3 DNA sequence: TGTGCCAGCGGATCCGGGGATCAGCCCCAGCATTTT.

The genes are TRBV6-6 and TRBJ2-7, with D maybe TRBD1 (5 bases). Looked up from germline, CDR1 is MNHNY and CDR2 is SVGAGI (reference sequence). Trimming removed 3 bases at V and 5 bases at J, with 17 bases between. The CDR3 is made up of 15 amino acids. The CDR3 here is CASSYFGLQAHEQYF. DNA for the CDR3: TGTGCCAGCAGTTATTTTGGTTTACAGGCCCACGAGCAGTACTTC.

The sample holds one count of this clone. The CDR3 reads CASSGGTSGRAVFDNEQFF. The DNA for the CDR3 is TGTGCCAGCAGCGGGGGGACTAGCGGGAGGGCCGTTTTTGACAATGAGCAGTTCTTC. The J gene is TRBJ2-1, the V gene TRBV14; 16 nucleotides agree with TRBD2. CDR3 length equals 19 residues. Germline CDR1 is SGHDN and CDR2 is FVKESK. Trimming cost V 5 bases and J 5 bases; bases outside gene matches: 12. The complete variable domain, with remaining parts taken from reference TRBV14 and TRBJ2-1, reads EAGVTQFPSHSVIEKGQTVTLRCDPISGHDNLYWYRRVMGKEIKFLLHFVKESKQDESGMPNNRFLAERTGGTYSTLKVQPAELEDSGVYFCASSGGTSGRAVFDNEQFFGPGTRLTVL.

V usage is TRBV9 and J usage is TRBJ2-5, with D possibly being TRBD2 (6 bases). Deletions cut 0 bases from V and 5 bases from J, with 14 bases between. In germline, CDR1 is SGDLS, CDR2 YYNGEE. The length of the CDR3 is 15 residues. CDR3 residues: CASSVGAGRGETQYF. The CDR3 DNA reads as TGTGCCAGCAGCGTAGGGGCGGGACGGGGTGAGACCCAGTACTTC.

This chain connects TRBV14 to TRBJ2-6; maybe TRBD1 (6 bases). Trimming left V 4 bases short and J 3 bases short, with 16 bases between. CDR1 and CDR2 (germline): SGHDN, FVKESK. The CDR3 extends over 17 amino acids. The CDR3 DNA follows: TGTGCCAGCAGCCTAGGGCAGGGGATCTTTGGGGCCAACGTCCTGACTTTC. This gives the protein CASSLGQGIFGANVLTF. The variable domain in full, with the rest retrieved from reference TRBV14 and TRBJ2-6, is EAGVTQFPSHSVIEKGQTVTLRCDPISGHDNLYWYRRVMGKEIKFLLHFVKESKQDESGMPNNRFLAERTGGTYSTLKVQPAELEDSGVYFCASSLGQGIFGANVLTFGAGSRLTVL.

V usage is TRBV5-4 and J usage is TRBJ2-1; TRBD1 might be the D (5 bases). The germline V gene encodes CDR1 SGHNT and CDR2 YYREEE (reference sequence). Deletions cut 9 bases from V and 2 bases from J, with 15 bases between. The CDR3 covers 14 residues. The CDR3 loop reads CATASEGAYNEQFF. DNA for the CDR3: TGTGCCACAGCTTCCGAAGGGGCCTACAATGAGCAGTTCTTC.

The rearrangement links TRBV5-4 to TRBJ2-1; TRBD2 matches at 7 bases. Germline trimming cut 4 bases from V and 4 bases from J; bases unmatched to any gene: 11. Looked up from germline, CDR1 is SGHNT and CDR2 is YYREEE (reference sequence). CDR3 size: 16 residues. The CDR3 bases are TGTGCCAGCAGCCTCGGCGGGCAGCGGGGTTACAATGAGCAGTTCTTC. It yields the protein CASSLGGQRGYNEQFF.

The CDR3 sequence: CASSQVRQDNQPQHF. In DNA, the CDR3 is TGTGCCAGCAGCCAAGTTCGACAGGACAATCAGCCCCAGCATTTT. The chain has TRBV4-2 and TRBJ1-5, with D possibly matching TRBD1 (6 bases). The V end lost 1 base, the J end lost 3 bases, and 10 bases lay between the germline ends. The length of the CDR3 is 15 residues. Germline CDR1 is LGHNA and CDR2 is YNFKEQ.

The rearrangement links TRBV9 to TRBJ1-1; D is possibly TRBD1 (5 bases). The V end lost 0 bases, the J end lost 1 base, and 13 bases lay between the germline ends. This CDR3 contains 16 residues. Germline V gives CDR1 SGDLS, CDR2 YYNGEE. CDR3: CASSVGSGLSNTEAFF. Written as DNA, the CDR3 is TGTGCCAGCAGCGTAGGATCAGGGTTGTCGAACACTGAAGCTTTCTTT.

This clone appeared a single time. This chain connects TRBV4-1 to TRBJ1-2; TRBD1 aligns across 7 bases. V lost 1 base to trimming and J lost 8 bases; unmatched junction nucleotides: 7. Germline values: CDR1 MGHRA, CDR2 YSYEKL. This CDR3 comprises 14 residues. Here the CDR3 DNA reads TGCGCCAGCAGCCAAGCTACAGGGGAACGGGGCTACACCTTC. The encoded protein is CASSQATGERGYTF.

The rearrangement joins TRBV5-6 to TRBJ2-1; D ambiguous. The CDR3 covers 14 residues. V was trimmed by 1 base and J by 4 bases, leaving 9 bases between them. From germline, CDR1 is SGHDT and CDR2 YYEEEE. For the CDR3, the DNA is TGTGCCAGCAGCTTGACCGACGGGTACAATGAGCAGTTCTTC. Protein: CASSLTDGYNEQFF.

DNA for the CDR3: TGTGCCAGCAGCCCTACTCTACTGGACGGGGAGCAGTACTTC. Its protein is CASSPTLLDGEQYF. This chain uses TRBV9 with TRBJ2-7; no reliable D call. Germline V gene lookup returns CDR1 SGDLS and CDR2 YYNGEE. V gave up 4 bases and J gave up 7 bases, with 18 bases separating them. The CDR3 has 14 amino acids.

This chain uses TRBV4-2 with TRBJ2-7, with a weak D call TRBD2 (5 bases). V lost 1 base, J lost 6 bases, and 13 bases lay in between. The CDR3 is 14 residues long. CDR1 is LGHNA, CDR2 YNFKEQ, per germline. The chain's CDR3 is CASSQVGARFEQYF. The CDR3 DNA sequence: TGTGCCAGCAGCCAAGTGGGAGCTAGGTTCGAGCAGTACTTC.

J is TRBJ1-2 and V is TRBV9; D ambiguous. Germline V gene lookup returns CDR1 SGDLS and CDR2 YYNGEE. V shed 2 bases and J shed 5 bases, with 10 bases lying between them. The CDR3 has 13 residues. CDR3: CASSVMLGYGYTF. CDR3 in DNA: TGTGCCAGCAGCGTCATGTTAGGGTATGGCTACACCTTC. The full variable domain, completed using reference TRBV9 and TRBJ1-2, is DSGVTQTPKHLITATGQRVTLRCSPRSGDLSVYWYQQSLDQGLQFLIQYYNGEERAKGNILERFSAQQFPDLHSELNLSSLELGDSALYFCASSVMLGYGYTFGSGTRLTVV.

The CDR3 nucleotides are TGTGCCAGCAGCGTAGCAGGGGGTGGCTACACCTTC. Amino acid sequence: CASSVAGGGYTF. This chain connects TRBV9 to TRBJ1-2, with 7 bases aligning to TRBD1. Germline V gene lookup returns CDR1 SGDLS and CDR2 YYNGEE. Trimming cost V 0 bases and J 7 bases; bases outside gene matches: 0. The length of the CDR3 is 12 residues.

As DNA, the CDR3 is TGTGCCAGCAGTGACTCGAACGGGAGTGAGCAGTACTTC. It translates to CASSDSNGSEQYF. The rearrangement uses TRBV6-4 and TRBJ2-7, with TRBD2 as a possible D gene (6 bases). There are 13 residues in the CDR3. Trimming took 0 bases from V and 7 from J, leaving 10 bases between them. Germline CDR1 and CDR2: MRHNA and SNTAGT.

This clone has more than one count but fewer than ten. Here the CDR3 reads CASSELQGVWQPQHF. The CDR3 DNA sequence: TGTGCCAGCAGTGAGCTGCAGGGTGTGTGGCAGCCCCAGCATTTT. V and J are TRBV2 and TRBJ1-5; D possibly corresponds to TRBD1 (5 bases). The CDR3 has 15 residues. CDR1 is SNHLY and CDR2 is FYNNEI in the germline V gene. The V and J ends lost 3 bases and 7 bases respectively, with 16 bases between them.

This chain links TRBV5-8 with TRBJ2-4; D not certain. Germline CDR1 reads SGHTS; CDR2 reads YDEGEE. The CDR3 has 13 amino acids. The ends were cut back, 3 bases at V and 11 bases at J, with 15 bases in the middle. The chain's CDR3 is CASSSTRPALQYF. As DNA, the CDR3 is TGTGCCAGCAGCTCGACTCGGCCAGCTCTTCAGTACTTC.

The gene calls are TRBV30 and TRBJ1-2, with no clear D. The CDR3 contains 14 residues. Trimming took off 3 bases at V and 5 bases at J, with 16 bases between the two ends. In germline, CDR1 is GTSNPN, CDR2 SVGIG (reference sequence). The CDR3 sequence: CAWRDGGNSYGYTF. As DNA, the CDR3 is TGTGCCTGGAGAGACGGAGGGAACAGTTATGGCTACACCTTC.

The V gene is TRBV28, the J gene TRBJ2-5, with D possibly being TRBD2 (5 bases). Between the trimmed V and J ends, which lost 3 bases and 3 bases, there was a span of 5 bases. Looked up from germline, CDR1 is MDHEN and CDR2 is SYDVKM. CDR3 length equals 12 residues. The DNA of the CDR3 is TGTGCCAGCAGTTTGGGAGAAGAGACCCAGTACTTC. Translated, it gives CASSLGEETQYF.

The chain recombines TRBV6-1 with TRBJ2-1; no firm D call. The CDR3 is made up of 13 amino acids. From germline, CDR1 is MNHNS and CDR2 SASEGT. The V and J ends lost 2 bases and 4 bases respectively, with 6 bases between them. The CDR3 is CASSELQYNEQFF. As DNA, the CDR3 is TGTGCCAGCAGTGAACTTCAGTACAATGAGCAGTTCTTC.

The rearrangement links TRBV18 to TRBJ2-3, with D uncertain. Germline CDR1 reads KGHSH; CDR2 reads LQKENI. The V end lost 2 bases, the J end lost 0 bases, and 6 bases lay between the germline ends. This CDR3 has 14 residues. The CDR3: CASSPAASTDTQYF. The CDR3, as DNA: TGTGCCAGCTCACCAGCGGCTAGCACAGATACGCAGTATTTT.

V and J are TRBV7-3 and TRBJ2-3; TRBD2 matches 10 bases. The V gene's germline CDR1 is SGHTA and CDR2 FQGTGA. J gave up 4 bases and V 5 bases, and 12 bases lay outside the gene matches. CDR3 length equals 17 residues. As DNA, the CDR3 is TGTGCCAGCAGCGGCCGCCTAGCGGGAGCTGTCCCAGATACGCAGTATTTT. Residues: CASSGRLAGAVPDTQYF. The whole variable domain, filled in from reference TRBV7-3 and TRBJ2-3, reads GAGVSQTPSNKVTEKGKYVELRCDPISGHTALYWYRQSLGQGPEFLIYFQGTGAADDSGLPNDRFFAVRPEGSVSTLKIQRTERGDSAVYLCASSGRLAGAVPDTQYFGPGTRLTVL.

In this sample, this clone turned up once. The genes are TRBV7-8 and TRBJ2-7; D might be TRBD2 (6 bases). CDR1 is SGHVS and CDR2 is FQNEAQ in the germline V gene. The CDR3 runs 14 residues. V was pared by 3 bases and J by 6 bases, with 15 bases between. DNA for the CDR3: TGTGCCAGCAGCTTTGGGGGGAGTTTATCCGAGCAGTACTTC. Its protein is CASSFGGSLSEQYF.

The CDR3 DNA follows: TGTGCCAGCAGTTTTCTTCCTGGGGCCAACGTCCTGACTTTC. Its protein is CASSFLPGANVLTF. The chain couples TRBV27 to TRBJ2-6; D remains ambiguous. Per germline, CDR1 MNHEY and CDR2 SMNVEV (reference sequence). Trimming took off 3 bases at V and 2 bases at J, with 5 bases between the two ends. CDR3 size: 14 residues.

J is TRBJ2-7 and V is TRBV5-1, with D perhaps TRBD1 (5 bases). The germline CDR1 and CDR2 sequences are SGHRS and YFSETQ. This CDR3 spans 14 amino acids. Trimming pared 2 bases from V and 0 bases from J, leaving 9 bases between. CDR3 nucleotide sequence: TGCGCCAGCAGCTTAGACAGTCCCTCCTACGAGCAGTACTTC. Protein product: CASSLDSPSYEQYF.

The V call is TRBV29-1, the J call TRBJ2-7; weak D call: TRBD1 (6 bases). The CDR3 is 15 amino acids. V lost 2 bases and J 3 bases, leaving 17 bases between the germline ends. Germline V CDR1 and CDR2: SQVTM, ANQGSEA. The CDR3 reads CSVESRGAGIYEQYF. In DNA form, the CDR3 reads TGCAGCGTTGAAAGCAGGGGTGCAGGCATCTACGAGCAGTACTTC.